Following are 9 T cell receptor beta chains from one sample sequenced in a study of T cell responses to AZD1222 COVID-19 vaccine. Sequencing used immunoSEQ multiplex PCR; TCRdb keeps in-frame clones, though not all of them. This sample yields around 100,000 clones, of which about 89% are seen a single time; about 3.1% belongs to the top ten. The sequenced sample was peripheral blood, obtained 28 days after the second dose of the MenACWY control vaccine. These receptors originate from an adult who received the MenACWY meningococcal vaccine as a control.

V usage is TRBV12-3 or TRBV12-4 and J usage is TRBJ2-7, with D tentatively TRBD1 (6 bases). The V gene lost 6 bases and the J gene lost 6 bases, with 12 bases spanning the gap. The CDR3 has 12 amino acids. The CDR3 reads CASSLTGFEQYF. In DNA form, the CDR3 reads TGTGCCAGCAGCCTTACAGGGTTCGAGCAGTACTTC.

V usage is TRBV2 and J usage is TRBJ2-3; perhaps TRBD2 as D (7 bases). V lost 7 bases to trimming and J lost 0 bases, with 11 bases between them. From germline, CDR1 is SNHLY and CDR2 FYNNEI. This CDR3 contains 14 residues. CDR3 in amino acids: CASTGGLSTDTQYF. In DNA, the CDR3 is TGTGCCAGCACCGGGGGGCTGAGCACAGATACGCAGTATTTT.

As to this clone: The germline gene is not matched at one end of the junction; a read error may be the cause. The CDR3 sequence is CASSPNLGTSGGLGF. The CDR3 DNA reads TGCGCCAGCAGCCCCAACCTCGGGACTAGCGGGGGACTTGGCTTC. The chain joins TRBV4-3 to TRBJ2-7, with 14 bases aligning to TRBD2. CDR3 length: 15 amino acids. Looked up from germline, CDR1 is LGHNA and CDR2 is YSLEER.

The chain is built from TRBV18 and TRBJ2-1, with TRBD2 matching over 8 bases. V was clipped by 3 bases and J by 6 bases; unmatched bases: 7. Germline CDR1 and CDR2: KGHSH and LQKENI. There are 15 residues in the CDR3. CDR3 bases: TGTGCCAGCTCACCCACGAAGCGGGGGCTCAATGAGCAGTTCTTC. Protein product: CASSPTKRGLNEQFF.

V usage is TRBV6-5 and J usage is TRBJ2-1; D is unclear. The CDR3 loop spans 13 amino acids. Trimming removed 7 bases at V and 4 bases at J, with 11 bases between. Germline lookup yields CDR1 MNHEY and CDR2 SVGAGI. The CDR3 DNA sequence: TGTGCCAGCAAGACCCCCGGGTACAATGAGCAGTTCTTC. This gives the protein CASKTPGYNEQFF.

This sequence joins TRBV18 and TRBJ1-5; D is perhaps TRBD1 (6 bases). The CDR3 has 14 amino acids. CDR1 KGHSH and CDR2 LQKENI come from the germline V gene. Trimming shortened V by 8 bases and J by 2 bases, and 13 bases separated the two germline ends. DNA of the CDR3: TGTGCCAGCGATTCTAGGACAGGCAATCAGCCCCAGCATTTT. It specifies CASDSRTGNQPQHF.

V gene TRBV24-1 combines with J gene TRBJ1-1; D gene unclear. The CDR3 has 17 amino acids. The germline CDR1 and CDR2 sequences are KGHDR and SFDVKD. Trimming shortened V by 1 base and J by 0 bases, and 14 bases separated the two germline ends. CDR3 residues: CATSDLGRMVVNTEAFF. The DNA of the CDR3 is TGTGCCACCAGTGATTTAGGTAGGATGGTTGTGAACACTGAAGCTTTCTTT.

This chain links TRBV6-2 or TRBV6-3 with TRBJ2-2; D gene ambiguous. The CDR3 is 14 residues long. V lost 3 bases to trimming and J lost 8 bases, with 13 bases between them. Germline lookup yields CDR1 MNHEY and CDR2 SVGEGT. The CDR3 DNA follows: TGTGCCAGCAGTTATCTTGAATCGGCGGGGGAGCTGTTTTTT. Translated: CASSYLESAGELFF.

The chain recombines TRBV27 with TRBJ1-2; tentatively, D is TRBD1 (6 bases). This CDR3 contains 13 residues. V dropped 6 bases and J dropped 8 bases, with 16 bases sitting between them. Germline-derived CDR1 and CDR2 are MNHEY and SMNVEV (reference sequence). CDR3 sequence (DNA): TGTGCCAGCAGGCCAAACACAGGGAACGGCTACACCTTC. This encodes CASRPNTGNGYTF.